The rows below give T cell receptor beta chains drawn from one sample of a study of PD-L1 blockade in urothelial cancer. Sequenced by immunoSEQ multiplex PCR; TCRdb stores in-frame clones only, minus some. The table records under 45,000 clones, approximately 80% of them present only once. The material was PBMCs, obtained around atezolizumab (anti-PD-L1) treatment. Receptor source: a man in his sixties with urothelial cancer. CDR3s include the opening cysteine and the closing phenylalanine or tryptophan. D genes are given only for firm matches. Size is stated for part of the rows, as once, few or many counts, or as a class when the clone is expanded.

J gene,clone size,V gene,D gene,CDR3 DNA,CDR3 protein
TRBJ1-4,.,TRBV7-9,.,TGTGCCAGCAGGACCCCGGGGGCTAATGAAAAACTGTTTTTT,CASRTPGANEKLFF
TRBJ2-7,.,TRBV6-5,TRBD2,TGTGCCAGCAGTTACCTGACTAGCGGGGTATACGAGCAGTACTTC,CASSYLTSGVYEQYF
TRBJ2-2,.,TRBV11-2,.,TGTGCCAGCAGCTCGCGGGACAGCTACACCGGGGAGCTGTTTTTT,CASSSRDSYTGELFF
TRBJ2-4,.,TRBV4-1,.,TGCGCCAGCAGCCAGTTACCGGAGGTAAACATTCAGTACTTC,CASSQLPEVNIQYF
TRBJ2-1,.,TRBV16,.,TGTGCCAGCAGCCAATCGGAGGGAGGTGAGCAGTTCTTC,CASSQSEGGEQFF
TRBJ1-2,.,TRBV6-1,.,TGTGCCAGCAGTGGAACGCGCCAGGGTAACTATGGCTACACCTTC,CASSGTRQGNYGYTF
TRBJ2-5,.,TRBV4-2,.,TGTGCCAGCAGCCCGATCGGTGTACGTGAGACCCAGTACTTC,CASSPIGVRETQYF
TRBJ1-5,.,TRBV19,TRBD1,TGTGCCTCAGACCCGGGACAGGGGTTTCAGCCCCAGCATTTT,CASDPGQGFQPQHF
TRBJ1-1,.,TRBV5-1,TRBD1,TGCGCCAGCAGCTGGGGACAGACAGGGGCTGAAGCTTTCTTT,CASSWGQTGAEAFF
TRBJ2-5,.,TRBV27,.,TGTGCCAGCAGTTTCGCCGGTCAAGAGACCCAGTACTTC,CASSFAGQETQYF
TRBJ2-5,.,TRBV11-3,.,TGTGCCAGCAGCTTAAGGGGAAGGGATGGGGAGACCCAGTACTTC,CASSLRGRDGETQYF
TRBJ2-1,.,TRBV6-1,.,TGTGCCAGCTCTGTCGGGGGAGACAATGAGCAGTTCTTC,CASSVGGDNEQFF
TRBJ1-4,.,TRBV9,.,TGTGCCAGCAGCGTAGCAGGCACCCCTAATGAAAAACTGTTTTTT,CASSVAGTPNEKLFF
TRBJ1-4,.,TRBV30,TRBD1,TGTGCCTGGAGCCCGGTCGACAGGGGTTGGGAAAAACTGTTTTTT,CAWSPVDRGWEKLFF
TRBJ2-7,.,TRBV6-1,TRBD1,TGTGCCACCAGACAGGGAGTATCAAGCGACGAGCAGTACTTC,CATRQGVSSDEQYF
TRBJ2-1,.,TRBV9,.,TGTGCCAGCAGCGTAGCTAGTTCGGTTCACAATGAGCAGTTCTTC,CASSVASSVHNEQFF
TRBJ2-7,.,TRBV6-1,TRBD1,TGTGCCAGCAGCCCCAGGACAGGGTCGTACGAGCAGTACTTC,CASSPRTGSYEQYF
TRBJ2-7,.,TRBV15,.,TGTGCCACCTCCCCCAGCGGCAGCTCCTACGAGCAGTACTTC,CATSPSGSSYEQYF
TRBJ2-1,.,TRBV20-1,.,TGCAGTGCGGACGAACTAGCCGAGCAGTTCTTC,CSADELAEQFF
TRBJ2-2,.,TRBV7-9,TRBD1,TGTGCCAGCAGCCCCAGACAGGGTAGGGCCACCGGGGAGCTGTTTTTT,CASSPRQGRATGELFF
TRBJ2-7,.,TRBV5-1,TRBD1,TGCGCCAGCAGCTTGGGGACAGGGGTTTCCTACGAGCAGTACTTC,CASSLGTGVSYEQYF
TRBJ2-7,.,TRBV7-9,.,TGTGCCAGCAGCAGGACAGTTTCCTACGAGCAGTACTTC,CASSRTVSYEQYF
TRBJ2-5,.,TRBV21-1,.,TGTGCCAGCAGCAAAATTTTAAGAGGGACAGGGGAAATCCAAGAGACCCAGTACTTC,CASSKILRGTGEIQETQYF
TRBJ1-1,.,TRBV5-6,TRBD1,TGTGCCAGCAGCTGTTTAACAGGGGGTGAGAACACTGAAGCTTTCTTT,CASSCLTGGENTEAFF
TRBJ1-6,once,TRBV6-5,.,TGTGCCAGCAGGCCGACAGAGAATAATTCACCCCTCCACTTT,CASRPTENNSPLHF
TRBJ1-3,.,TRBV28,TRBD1,TGTGCCAGCAACTACAGGGGGCCTGGAAACACCATATATTTT,CASNYRGPGNTIYF
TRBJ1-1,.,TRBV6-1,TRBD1,TGTGCCAGCATGACAGGGCTGAACACTGAAGCTTTCTTT,CASMTGLNTEAFF
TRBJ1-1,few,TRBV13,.,TGTGCCAGCAGCTCTAACAGGGTCCCTGAAGCTTTCTTT,CASSSNRVPEAFF
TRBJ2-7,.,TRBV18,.,TGTGCCAGCTCACCTGGACAGAGCTCCTACGAGCAGTACTTC,CASSPGQSSYEQYF
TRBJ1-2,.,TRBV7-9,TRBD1,TGTGCCAGCAGCTCCAGGGGGGACTATGGCTACACCTTC,CASSSRGDYGYTF
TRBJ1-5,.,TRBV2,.,TGTGCCAGCAGTGAAGGAATACAGTACAATCAGCCCCAGCATTTT,CASSEGIQYNQPQHF
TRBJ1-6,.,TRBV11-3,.,TGTGCCAGCAGCCAGGGCTGGGGTTCACCCCTCCACTTT,CASSQGWGSPLHF
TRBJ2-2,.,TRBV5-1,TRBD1,TGCGCCAGCAGCTTGGGACAGGGGCATGTCGGGGAGCTGTTTTTT,CASSLGQGHVGELFF
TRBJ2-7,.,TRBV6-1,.,TGTGCCAGCACTCCAGGGATAGATTCCTACGAGCAGTACTTC,CASTPGIDSYEQYF
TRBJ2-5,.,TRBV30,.,TGTGCCTGGCTACCTACGGTCCAAGAGACCCAGTACTTC,CAWLPTVQETQYF
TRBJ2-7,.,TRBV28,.,TGTGCCAGCACGGTCGGGACACCGAATCCCTTCCACGAGCAGTACTTC,CASTVGTPNPFHEQYF
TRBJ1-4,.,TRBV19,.,TGTGCCAGTAGTATTGGGGAGGGGAGTGCCGTGTTTGCAACTAATGAAAAACTGTTTTTT,CASSIGEGSAVFATNEKLFF
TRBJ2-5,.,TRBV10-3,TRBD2,TGTGCCATCAGTTTTGTAGCGGGGGAGCGCCAAGAGACCCAGTACTTC,CAISFVAGERQETQYF
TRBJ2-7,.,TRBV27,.,TGTGCCAGCAGTTGGGGTCGGGGAAACTACGAGCAGTACTTC,CASSWGRGNYEQYF
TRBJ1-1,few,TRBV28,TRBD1,TGTGCCAGCAGTCCCTATGCCTTACAGGGGAGCATGAACACTGAAGCTTTCTTT,CASSPYALQGSMNTEAFF
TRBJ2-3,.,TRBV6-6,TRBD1,TGTGCCAGCAGTCTACAGGGGATCCGCACAGATACGCAGTATTTT,CASSLQGIRTDTQYF
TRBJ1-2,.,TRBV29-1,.,TGCAGCGCCCAGCGTGCTTTGGGCTACACCTTC,CSAQRALGYTF
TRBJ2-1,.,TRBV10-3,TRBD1,TGTGCCATCAGGGGACAGGGACCCTACAATGAGCAGTTCTTC,CAIRGQGPYNEQFF
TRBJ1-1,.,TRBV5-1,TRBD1,TGCGCCAGCAGCTCAACAGGGGACCGAGGGACTGAAGCTTTCTTT,CASSSTGDRGTEAFF
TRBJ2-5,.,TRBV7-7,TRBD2,TGTGCTAGCAGCAAAGGCCTAGCGGGGACCCAAGAGACCCAGTACTTC,CASSKGLAGTQETQYF
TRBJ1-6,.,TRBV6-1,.,TGTGCCAGCAGTGAAACTGGCCGGGCACCCCTCCACTTT,CASSETGRAPLHF